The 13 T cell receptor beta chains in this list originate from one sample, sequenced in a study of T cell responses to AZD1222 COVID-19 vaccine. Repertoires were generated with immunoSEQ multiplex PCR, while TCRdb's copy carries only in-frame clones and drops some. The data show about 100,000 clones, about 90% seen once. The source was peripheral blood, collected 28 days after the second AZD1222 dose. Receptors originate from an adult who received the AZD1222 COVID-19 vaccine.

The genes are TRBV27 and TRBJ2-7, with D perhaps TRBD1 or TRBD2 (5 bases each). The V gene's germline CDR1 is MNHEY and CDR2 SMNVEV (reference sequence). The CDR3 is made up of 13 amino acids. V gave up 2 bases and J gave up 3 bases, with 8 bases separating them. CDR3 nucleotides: TGTGCCAGCAGTTTAGGGACGCACTACGAGCAGTACTTC. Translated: CASSLGTHYEQYF.

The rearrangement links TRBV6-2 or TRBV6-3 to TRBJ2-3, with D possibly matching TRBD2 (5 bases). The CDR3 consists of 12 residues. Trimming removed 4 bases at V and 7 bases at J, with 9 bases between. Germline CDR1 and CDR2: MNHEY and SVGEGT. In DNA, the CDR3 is TGTGCCAGCAGTTCCCGGGGATATACGCAGTATTTT. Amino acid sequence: CASSSRGYTQYF.

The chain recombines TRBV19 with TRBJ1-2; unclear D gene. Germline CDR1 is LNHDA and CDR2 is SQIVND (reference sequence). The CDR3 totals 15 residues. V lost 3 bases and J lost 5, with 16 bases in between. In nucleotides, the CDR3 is TGTGCCAGTAGTATCCTTGCTGCAGCGGAGTATGGCTACACCTTC. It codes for CASSILAAAEYGYTF.

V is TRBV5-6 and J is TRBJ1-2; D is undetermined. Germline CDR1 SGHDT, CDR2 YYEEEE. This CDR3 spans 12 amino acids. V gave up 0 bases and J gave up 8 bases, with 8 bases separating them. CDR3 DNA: TGTGCCAGCAGCTTGGGTATGCGGGGCTACACCTTC. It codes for CASSLGMRGYTF. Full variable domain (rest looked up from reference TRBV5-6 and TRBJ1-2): DAGVTQSPTHLIKTRGQQVTLRCSPKSGHDTVSWYQQALGQGPQFIFQYYEEEERQRGNFPDRFSGHQFPNYSSELNVNALLLGDSALYLCASSLGMRGYTFGSGTRLTVV.

CDR3 bases: TGTGCCAGCAGCTTTCTCAGCCAGAATTCACCCCTCCACTTT. This codes for CASSFLSQNSPLHF. V is TRBV7-2 and J is TRBJ1-6; D not resolved. Deletions cut 3 bases from V and 7 bases from J, with 10 bases between. CDR1 and CDR2 from the germline V gene are SGHTA and FQGNSA. The length of the CDR3 is 14 residues.

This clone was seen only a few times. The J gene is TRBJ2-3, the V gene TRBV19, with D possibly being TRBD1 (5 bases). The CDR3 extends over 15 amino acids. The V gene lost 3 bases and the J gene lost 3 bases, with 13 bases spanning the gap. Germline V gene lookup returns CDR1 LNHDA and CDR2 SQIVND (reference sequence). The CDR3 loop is CASSMYRMSTDTQYF. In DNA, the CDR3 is TGTGCCAGTAGTATGTACAGGATGAGTACAGATACGCAGTATTTT.

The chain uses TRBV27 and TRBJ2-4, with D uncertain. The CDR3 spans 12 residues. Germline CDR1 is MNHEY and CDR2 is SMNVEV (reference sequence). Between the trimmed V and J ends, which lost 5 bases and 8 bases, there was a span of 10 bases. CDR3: CASSRSGDIQYF. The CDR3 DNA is TGTGCCAGCAGTCGGAGTGGGGACATTCAGTACTTC.

The CDR3 reads CASQQAHNSPLHF. The CDR3 nucleotides read TGTGCCAGCCAACAGGCTCATAATTCACCCCTCCACTTT. The V call is TRBV6-6, the J call TRBJ1-6; TRBD1 might be the D (5 bases). Trimming stripped 8 bases from V and 5 bases from J, with 10 bases between. The germline V gene encodes CDR1 MNHNY and CDR2 SVGAGI (reference sequence). The CDR3 length is 13 residues.

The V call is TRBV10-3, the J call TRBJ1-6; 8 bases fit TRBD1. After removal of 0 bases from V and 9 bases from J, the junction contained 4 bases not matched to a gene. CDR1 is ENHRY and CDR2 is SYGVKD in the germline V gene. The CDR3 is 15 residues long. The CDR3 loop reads CAISESSGGGSPLHF. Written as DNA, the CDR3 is TGTGCCATCAGTGAGTCGTCAGGGGGCGGTTCACCCCTCCACTTT.

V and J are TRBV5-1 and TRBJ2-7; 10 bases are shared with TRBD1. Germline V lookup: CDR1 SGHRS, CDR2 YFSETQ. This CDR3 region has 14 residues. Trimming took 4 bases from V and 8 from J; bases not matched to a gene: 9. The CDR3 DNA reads TGCGCCAGCAGCCCTAGGACAGGGGGGAGCCAGCAGTACTTC. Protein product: CASSPRTGGSQQYF.

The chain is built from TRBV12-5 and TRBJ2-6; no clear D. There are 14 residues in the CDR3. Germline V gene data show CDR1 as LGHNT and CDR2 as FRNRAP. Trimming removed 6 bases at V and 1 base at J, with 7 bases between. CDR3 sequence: CASGFGSGANVLTF. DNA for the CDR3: TGTGCTAGTGGCTTTGGGTCTGGGGCCAACGTCCTGACTTTC.

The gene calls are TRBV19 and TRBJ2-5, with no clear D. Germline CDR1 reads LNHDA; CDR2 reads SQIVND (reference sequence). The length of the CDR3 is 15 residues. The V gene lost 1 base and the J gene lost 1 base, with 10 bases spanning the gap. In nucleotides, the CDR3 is TGTGCCAGTAGTATAGCTTCGGGTCCCCAAGAGACCCAGTACTTC. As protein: CASSIASGPQETQYF.

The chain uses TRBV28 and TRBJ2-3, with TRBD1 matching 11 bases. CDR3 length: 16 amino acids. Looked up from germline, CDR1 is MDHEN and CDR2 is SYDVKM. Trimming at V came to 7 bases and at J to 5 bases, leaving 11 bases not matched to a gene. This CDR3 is CASTRLGQGAEDTQYF. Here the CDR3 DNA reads TGTGCCAGCACCCGACTTGGACAGGGGGCTGAAGATACGCAGTATTTT.